The 4 T cell receptor beta chains below were found in one sample sequenced in a study of blood T cells in healthy people across ages. Using a J-beta primer mix together with a sample-barcoded 5' primer, a second PCR was run for roughly 7 to 11 cycles. MiXCR, run by TCRdb on the 5' RACE reads, gives a single entry per CDR3 protein. The table has 650,000 to 1,000,000 distinct CDR3 sequences, 35% to 40% seen once. The sequencing sample was made of blood. The receptors come from a man aged 18 to 29 in good health.

The chain has TRBV12-3 or TRBV12-4 and TRBJ1-2, with D perhaps TRBD1 (6 bases). Trimming pared 8 bases from V and 3 bases from J, leaving 10 bases between. There are 12 residues in the CDR3. The CDR3 DNA sequence: TGTGCCAGCCAGGGGCTGGACTATGGCTACACCTTC. Translation gives CASQGLDYGYTF.

This clonotype showed up just a few times. The V gene is TRBV7-2, the J gene TRBJ2-5, with D hard to call. V shed 1 base and J shed 2 bases, with 8 bases lying between them. CDR1 and CDR2 (germline): SGHTA, FQGNSA. The CDR3 spans 14 residues. The CDR3 nucleotides read TGTGCCAGCAGCTTAGACAGCAATCAAGAGACCCAGTACTTC. This gives the protein CASSLDSNQETQYF.

This rearrangement joins TRBV12-3 or TRBV12-4 to TRBJ2-7; D is ambiguous. V was clipped by 3 bases and J by 3 bases, with 9 bases between them. This CDR3 comprises 13 residues. The DNA for the CDR3 is TGTGCCAGCAGTTTCAGGAATTACTACGAGCAGTACTTC. Translating gives CASSFRNYYEQYF.

Notes on this clonotype: The junction does not match germline at one end; this may be a read error. The chain joins TRBV10-3 to TRBJ2-7; D remains ambiguous. The CDR3 runs to 12 residues. Germline V gene lookup returns CDR1 ENHRY and CDR2 SYGVKD. CDR3 sequence: CVISESWGEQYF. CDR3 nucleotide sequence: TGTGTCATCAGTGAGTCTTGGGGAGAGCAGTACTTC.